Listed here is a single T cell receptor beta chain. The CDR3 consists of 16 residues. Germline loops: CDR1 MNHEY, CDR2 SMNVEV (reference sequence). The V end lost 2 bases, the J end lost 6 bases, and 14 bases lay between the germline ends. This entry is derived from a study of blood T cell repertoires in COVID-19. Original analysis: Amplification of reference gene primers provided the estimated nucleated cell counts. The method was immunoSEQ multiplex PCR; TCRdb's version includes in-frame clones alone and lacks a portion of them. V, J and clone size derive from that table, while D and trimming were established from the DNA sequence. The sample contains 160,000 or so clones, around 85% of which appear only once.

Source material: PBMCs or T cells enriched from blood (not recorded which). This receptor was taken from a woman aged 40 to 55 with acute COVID-19. The chain couples TRBV27 to TRBJ1-6; the D is unclear. The CDR3, as DNA: TGTGCCAGCAGTTTAGACCCGGCGGCCATTAATTCACCCCTCCACTTT. As protein: CASSLDPAAINSPLHF.